These 30 T cell receptor beta chains share one sample of origin, sequenced in a study of cytomegalovirus exposure and HLA in healthy donors (dated by TCRdb to about 2017). Library generation was performed with the immunoSEQ multiplex PCR assay. The multiplex PCR relied on a mix of 60 forward primers for TCR Vbeta segments and 13 reverse primers for TCR Jbeta segments. The table comes from immuneACCESS by way of TCRdb, which keeps in-frame sequences with V and J called. Part of the clones is missing from these tables; in studies checked, under half for an unresolved V gene and the rest for unknown reasons. In this sample the table shows 150,000 to 200,000 clones, about 80% of which occur a single time. Jointly, the top ten make up roughly 5% of the sample. The sequenced sample was PBMCs. The receptor set was obtained from a man aged 18 to 30 in good health and CMV-seronegative.

The chain joins TRBV5-4 to TRBJ1-1; 8 positions match TRBD1. The CDR3 extends over 17 amino acids. CDR1 is SGHNT and CDR2 is YYREEE in the germline V gene (reference sequence). Germline trimming cut 4 bases from V and 0 bases from J; bases unmatched to any gene: 11. CDR3 in DNA: TGTGCCAGCAGCCCTAGATACTTGGACAGGGTGAACACTGAAGCTTTCTTT. Translated, it gives CASSPRYLDRVNTEAFF.

This chain links TRBV5-1 with TRBJ1-1; 7 nucleotides agree with TRBD1. This CDR3 comprises 15 residues. V lost 4 bases and J lost 6; bases outside the gene matches: 12. Germline V CDR1 and CDR2: SGHRS, YFSETQ. The CDR3 nucleotides are TGCGCCAGCAGCGAGCTTTCAGGGGGAGGATCTGAAGCTTTCTTT. Protein product: CASSELSGGGSEAFF.

The chain carries TRBV5-4 and TRBJ2-2, with D tentatively TRBD1 (5 bases). This CDR3 contains 14 residues. V was trimmed by 3 bases and J by 0 bases, leaving 6 bases between them. Germline values: CDR1 SGHNT, CDR2 YYREEE (reference sequence). The CDR3 DNA reads TGTGCCAGCAGCTCGACAGCGAACACCGGGGAGCTGTTTTTT. Translation gives CASSSTANTGELFF.

The chain carries TRBV6-6 and TRBJ1-5; D may be TRBD1 (5 bases). The CDR3 has 14 residues. Germline V gene data show CDR1 as MNHNY and CDR2 as SVGAGI (reference sequence). With 8 bases removed from V and 3 bases from J, the gap between germline ends came to 14 bases. CDR3 in amino acids: CASGHGGDNQPQHF. The DNA of the CDR3 is TGTGCCAGCGGACACGGCGGGGACAATCAGCCCCAGCATTTT.

The chain joins TRBV15 to TRBJ1-4; TRBD1 might be the D (5 bases). The CDR3 length is 15 residues. Between the trimmed V and J ends, which lost 0 bases and 8 bases, there was a span of 13 bases. Germline values: CDR1 LNHNV, CDR2 YYDKDF (reference sequence). CDR3 sequence: CATSRDRDYLEKLFF. In DNA, the CDR3 is TGTGCCACCAGCAGAGACAGGGACTACTTGGAAAAACTGTTTTTT.

V gene TRBV18 combines with J gene TRBJ1-1; 9 bases are a match to TRBD1. The CDR3 spans 17 residues. V lost 4 bases and J lost 0; bases outside the gene matches: 9. Germline CDR1 is KGHSH and CDR2 is LQKENI. The DNA for the CDR3 is TGTGCCAGCTCACAAAAGGAACAGGGGGCAATGAACACTGAAGCTTTCTTT. This gives the protein CASSQKEQGAMNTEAFF.

The rearrangement joins TRBV6-5 to TRBJ2-1; possible D gene TRBD1, 6 bases. The CDR3 contains 13 residues. The germline V gene encodes CDR1 MNHEY and CDR2 SVGAGI. Deletions cut 2 bases from V and 6 bases from J, with 8 bases between. CDR3 nucleotides: TGTGCCAGCAGTTACGGCAGGGGCAATGAGCAGTTCTTC. Translated: CASSYGRGNEQFF.

This rearrangement joins TRBV27 to TRBJ1-2; tentative D call: TRBD1 (6 bases). Germline V gene sequence: CDR1 MNHEY, CDR2 SMNVEV (reference sequence). V shed 4 bases and J shed 1 base, with 13 bases lying between them. The CDR3 contains 15 residues. The CDR3 region has the DNA TGTGCCAGCAGTTCACCCGGACAGATTAACTATGGCTACACCTTC. It translates to CASSSPGQINYGYTF.

The chain recombines TRBV19 with TRBJ1-2; 7 nucleotides agree with TRBD1. CDR3 length: 13 residues. V dropped 9 bases and J dropped 4; count of bases not matched to a gene: 8. CDR1 and CDR2 (germline): LNHDA, SQIVND (reference sequence). The CDR3 coding sequence is TGTGCCAGCCGTAGACAGGGACTCTATGGCTACACCTTC. Translating it yields CASRRQGLYGYTF.

This clone has more than one count but fewer than ten. The V gene is TRBV5-6, the J gene TRBJ1-1; D gene ambiguous. This CDR3 comprises 15 residues. V shed 0 bases and J shed 0 bases, with 9 bases lying between them. Germline V gives CDR1 SGHDT, CDR2 YYEEEE. This CDR3 is CASSLDKMMNTEAFF. The CDR3 coding sequence is TGTGCCAGCAGCTTGGACAAGATGATGAACACTGAAGCTTTCTTT.

The genes are TRBV5-1 and TRBJ1-1; 7 bases align to TRBD1. Germline V gene lookup returns CDR1 SGHRS and CDR2 YFSETQ. With V trimmed by 1 base and J by 6 bases, 9 bases remained unmatched. The CDR3 sequence is 15 residues long. CDR3 sequence reads: CASSLTPGQKSEAFF. Written as DNA, the CDR3 is TGCGCCAGCAGCTTGACCCCGGGACAGAAATCTGAAGCTTTCTTT.

The chain combines TRBV19 with TRBJ2-7; 13 bases fit TRBD2. Germline CDR1 reads LNHDA; CDR2 reads SQIVND (reference sequence). The CDR3 is 13 residues long. V lost 7 bases to trimming and J lost 5 bases; unmatched junction nucleotides: 2. This CDR3 reads CASKGTSGNEQYF. The CDR3 DNA sequence: TGTGCCAGTAAAGGGACTAGCGGGAACGAGCAGTACTTC.

The chain links TRBV29-1 to TRBJ1-2, with 9 bases fitting TRBD1. V was clipped by 3 bases and J by 8 bases; unmatched bases: 7. Looked up from germline, CDR1 is SQVTM and CDR2 is ANQGSEA. The CDR3 extends over 13 amino acids. CDR3 in amino acids: CSVDVWTGEGYTF. The DNA for the CDR3 is TGCAGCGTTGACGTCTGGACAGGGGAGGGCTACACCTTC.

The chain joins TRBV30 to TRBJ2-1, with 7 bases matching TRBD1. Germline CDR1 and CDR2: GTSNPN and SVGIG (reference sequence). The CDR3 totals 12 residues. CDR3 nucleotide sequence: TGTGCTTCAGACAGGGATTACAATGAGCAGTTCTTC. This encodes CASDRDYNEQFF.

The rearrangement links TRBV10-3 to TRBJ2-5; D gene unclear. The CDR3 sequence is 16 residues long. Per the germline V gene, CDR1 is ENHRY and CDR2 is SYGVKD. V gave up 5 bases and J gave up 4 bases, with 20 bases separating them. CDR3 DNA sequence: TGTGCCATCAGTAGGTCTACGGAGCTTGACCTAGAGACCCAGTACTTC. Its translation: CAISRSTELDLETQYF.

Remarks on this clone: An end of the junction does not agree with germline; a read error may underlie this. CDR3 sequence reads: CSSTRSTDTQYF. The CDR3 DNA reads as TGTTCCAGCACTCGTAGCACAGATACGCAGTATTTT. V is TRBV7-9 and J is TRBJ2-3, with no clear D. Germline lookup yields CDR1 SEHNR and CDR2 FQNEAQ (reference sequence). The CDR3 has 12 amino acids.

This clone came up a few times. This rearrangement joins TRBV6-6 to TRBJ1-1; 7 bases match TRBD1. V lost 6 bases to trimming and J lost 6 bases; unmatched junction nucleotides: 4. The CDR3 extends over 12 amino acids. Germline V CDR1 and CDR2: MNHNY, SVGAGI (reference sequence). The CDR3 nucleotides read TGTGCCAGCAGGAGTACAGGGGCTGAAGCTTTCTTT. Amino acid sequence: CASRSTGAEAFF.

The CDR3, as DNA: TGTGCTAGTGGACCCCAGGGGGGACACTCTGGGGCCAACGTCCTGACTTTC. This translates into CASGPQGGHSGANVLTF. The chain recombines TRBV12-5 with TRBJ2-6; possibly TRBD1 for D (7 bases). This CDR3 is 17 amino acids long. Germline CDR1 LGHNT, CDR2 FRNRAP. Trimming stripped 6 bases from V and 0 bases from J, with 15 bases between.

This rearrangement joins TRBV7-3 to TRBJ1-1; the D is unclear. This CDR3 spans 14 amino acids. Trimming took off 4 bases at V and 2 bases at J, with 11 bases between the two ends. CDR1 is SGHTA, CDR2 FQGTGA, per germline. This chain's CDR3 is CASSSTEYNTEAFF. The CDR3 coding sequence is TGTGCCAGCAGCTCTACAGAATATAACACTGAAGCTTTCTTT.

The chain carries TRBV7-8 and TRBJ1-1; no clear D gene. CDR3 length: 15 amino acids. The ends were cut back, 3 bases at V and 5 bases at J, with 16 bases in the middle. Germline CDR1 reads SGHVS; CDR2 reads FQNEAQ. The CDR3 loop reads CASSLFRGGGTEAFF. The CDR3 DNA reads as TGTGCCAGCAGCTTGTTTCGAGGAGGAGGTACTGAAGCTTTCTTT. The full variable domain, its missing parts supplied by reference TRBV7-8 and TRBJ1-1, is GAGVSQSPRYKVAKRGQDVALRCDPISGHVSLFWYQQALGQGPEFLTYFQNEAQLDKSGLPSDRFFAERPEGSVSTLKIQRTQQEDSAVYLCASSLFRGGGTEAFFGQGTRLTVV.

The rearrangement uses TRBV25-1 and TRBJ2-5; perhaps TRBD1 as D (6 bases). Germline assignment: CDR1 MGHDK and CDR2 SYGVNS. V shed 6 bases and J shed 3 bases, with 11 bases lying between them. This CDR3 has 13 residues. In DNA form, the CDR3 reads TGTGCCAGCAGCAACTACAGGGAAGAGACCCAGTACTTC. Protein: CASSNYREETQYF.

This clone came up once. The V and J genes are TRBV11-3 and TRBJ1-1; 7 bases agree with TRBD1. V lost 4 bases to trimming and J lost 3 bases; unmatched junction nucleotides: 8. This CDR3 contains 15 residues. Germline-derived CDR1 and CDR2 are SGHNT and YENEEA. CDR3 sequence reads: CASSYPRQGDTEAFF. Here the CDR3 DNA reads TGTGCCAGCAGCTACCCCAGACAGGGAGACACTGAAGCTTTCTTT.

This chain joins TRBV30 and TRBJ1-1, with D perhaps TRBD1 (6 bases). The V end lost 2 bases, the J end lost 1 base, and 8 bases lay between the germline ends. The CDR3 has 13 amino acids. Germline V gene data show CDR1 as GTSNPN and CDR2 as SVGIG (reference sequence). Written as DNA, the CDR3 is TGTGCCTGGAGTCTGACAGGGAACACTGAAGCTTTCTTT. It translates to CAWSLTGNTEAFF.

The chain recombines TRBV2 with TRBJ1-2; TRBD1 might be the D (5 bases). The V end lost 8 bases, the J end lost 6 bases, and 13 bases lay between the germline ends. This CDR3 has 12 amino acids. Germline CDR1 SNHLY, CDR2 FYNNEI. CDR3 DNA: TGTGCCAGCCAGGGCACAATTAATGGCTACACCTTC. Translation gives CASQGTINGYTF.

The table lists this clone with a count of one. This chain links TRBV28 with TRBJ2-5, with 10 positions matching TRBD1. Judging by the DNA end, TRBJ2-7 fits better; the J call may be wrong. Germline CDR1 reads MDHEN; CDR2 reads SYDVKM. The CDR3 runs 15 residues. The CDR3 reads CASSTSGTGDYEQYF. The CDR3, as DNA: TGTGCCAGCAGTACCTCCGGGACAGGGGACTACGAGCAGTACTTC.

The V call is TRBV11-3, the J call TRBJ2-5, with D perhaps TRBD2 (6 bases). Between the trimmed V and J ends, which lost 1 base and 1 base, there was a span of 16 bases. CDR1 and CDR2 from the germline V gene are SGHNT and YENEEA. The CDR3 runs 17 residues. The CDR3 DNA sequence: TGTGCCAGCAGCTTAGGGGTTCCTAGCGTCCCCCAAGAGACCCAGTACTTC. Translated, it gives CASSLGVPSVPQETQYF.

This clone was recorded only once. The chain carries TRBV9 and TRBJ1-4, with D possibly matching TRBD1 (6 bases). The CDR3 runs to 13 residues. V was trimmed by 2 bases and J by 8 bases, leaving 10 bases between them. CDR1 and CDR2 from the germline V gene are SGDLS and YYNGEE. Written as DNA, the CDR3 is TGTGCCAGCAGCGTCAGGGGCGGGGAAAAACTGTTTTTT. Its translation is CASSVRGGEKLFF.

This chain links TRBV18 with TRBJ2-2; D is unclear. Trimming stripped 6 bases from V and 3 bases from J, with 17 bases between. The CDR3 consists of 16 residues. Germline CDR1 and CDR2: KGHSH and LQKENI. CDR3 nucleotides: TGTGCCAGCTCGCCCTATCTCGGTCCGGACACCGGGGAGCTGTTTTTT. Amino acids: CASSPYLGPDTGELFF. Supplemented by reference TRBV18 and TRBJ2-2, the full variable domain reads NAGVMQNPRHLVRRRGQEARLRCSPMKGHSHVYWYRQLPEEGLKFMVYLQKENIIDESGMPKERFSAEFPKEGPSILRIQQVVRGDSAAYFCASSPYLGPDTGELFFGEGSRLTVL.

The sample holds one count of this clone. CDR3 sequence (DNA): TGTGCCAGCAGTCGACAGGGCGGGAATGAGCAGTTCTTC. Residues: CASSRQGGNEQFF. The chain uses TRBV27 and TRBJ2-1; TRBD1 agrees at 7 bases. The CDR3 extends over 13 amino acids. V shed 5 bases and J 7 bases; nucleotides not matched to a gene: 5. The germline gives CDR1 MNHEY, CDR2 SMNVEV (reference sequence).

The chain couples TRBV9 to TRBJ1-6; D may be TRBD1 (6 bases). Trimming took 0 bases from V and 10 from J, leaving 14 bases between them. Looked up from germline, CDR1 is SGDLS and CDR2 is YYNGEE. The CDR3 has 15 residues. The CDR3 here is CASSVVSGVNSPLHF. The CDR3 DNA reads as TGTGCCAGCAGCGTAGTCTCAGGGGTTAACTCACCCCTCCACTTT.